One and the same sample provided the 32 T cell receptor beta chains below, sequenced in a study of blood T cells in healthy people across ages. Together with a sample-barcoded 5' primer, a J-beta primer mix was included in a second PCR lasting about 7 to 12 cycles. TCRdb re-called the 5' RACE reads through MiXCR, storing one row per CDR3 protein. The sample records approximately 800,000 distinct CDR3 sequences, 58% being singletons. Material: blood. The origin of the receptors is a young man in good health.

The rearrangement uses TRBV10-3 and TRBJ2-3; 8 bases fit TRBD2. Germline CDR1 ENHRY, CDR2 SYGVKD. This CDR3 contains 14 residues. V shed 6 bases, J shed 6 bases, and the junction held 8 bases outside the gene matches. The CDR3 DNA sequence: TGTGCCATCAGAGCGGGAGCGGGATCGGATACGCAGTATTTT. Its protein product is CAIRAGAGSDTQYF.

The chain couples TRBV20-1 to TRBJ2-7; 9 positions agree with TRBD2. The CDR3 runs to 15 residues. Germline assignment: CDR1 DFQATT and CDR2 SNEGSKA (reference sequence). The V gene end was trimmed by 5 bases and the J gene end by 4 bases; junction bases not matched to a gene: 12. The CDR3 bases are TGCAGTGCTGCCACGCCAGCGGGGGGACCGTACGAGCAGTACTTC. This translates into CSAATPAGGPYEQYF.

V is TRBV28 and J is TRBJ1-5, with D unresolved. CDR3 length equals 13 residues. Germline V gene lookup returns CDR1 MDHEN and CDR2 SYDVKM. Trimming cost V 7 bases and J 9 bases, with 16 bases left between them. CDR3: CASKLGSLGPQHF. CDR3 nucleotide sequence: TGTGCCAGCAAACTAGGCAGCCTGGGGCCCCAGCATTTT.

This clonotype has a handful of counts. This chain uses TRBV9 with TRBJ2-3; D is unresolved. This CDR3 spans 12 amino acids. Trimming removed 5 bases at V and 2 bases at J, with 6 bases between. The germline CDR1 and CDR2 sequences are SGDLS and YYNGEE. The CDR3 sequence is CASRKFTDTQYF. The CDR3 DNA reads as TGTGCCAGCAGAAAATTCACAGATACGCAGTATTTT.

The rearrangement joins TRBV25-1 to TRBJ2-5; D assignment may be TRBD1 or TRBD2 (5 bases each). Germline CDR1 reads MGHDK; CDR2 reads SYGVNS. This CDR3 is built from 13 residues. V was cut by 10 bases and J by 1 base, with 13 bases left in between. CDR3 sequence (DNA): TGTGCCACCCAGTTGGGGGTCCAAGAGACCCAGTACTTC. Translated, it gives CATQLGVQETQYF. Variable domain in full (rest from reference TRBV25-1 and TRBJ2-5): EADIYQTPRYLVIGTGKKITLECSQTMGHDKMYWYQQDPGMELHLIHYSYGVNSTEKGDLSSESTVSRIRTEHFPLTLESARPSHTSQYLCATQLGVQETQYFGPGTRLLVL.

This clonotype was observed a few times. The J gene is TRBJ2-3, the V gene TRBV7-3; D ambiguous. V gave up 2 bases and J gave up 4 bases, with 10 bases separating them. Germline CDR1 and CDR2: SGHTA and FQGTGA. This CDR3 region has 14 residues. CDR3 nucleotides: TGTGCCAGCAGCTTATCCCTGGGCGCAGATACGCAGTATTTT. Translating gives CASSLSLGADTQYF.

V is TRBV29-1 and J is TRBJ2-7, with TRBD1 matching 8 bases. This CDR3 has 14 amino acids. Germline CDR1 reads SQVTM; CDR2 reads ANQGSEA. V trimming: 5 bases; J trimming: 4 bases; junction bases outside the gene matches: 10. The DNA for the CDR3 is TGCAGCGTTACCATACAGGGGGGACCTTACGAGCAGTACTTC. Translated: CSVTIQGGPYEQYF.

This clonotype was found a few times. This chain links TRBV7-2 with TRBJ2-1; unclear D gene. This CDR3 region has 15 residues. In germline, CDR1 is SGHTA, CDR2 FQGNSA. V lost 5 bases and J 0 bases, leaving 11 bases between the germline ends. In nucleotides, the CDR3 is TGTGCCAGCAGCCGACTCATGGGCTCCTACAATGAGCAGTTCTTC. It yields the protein CASSRLMGSYNEQFF.

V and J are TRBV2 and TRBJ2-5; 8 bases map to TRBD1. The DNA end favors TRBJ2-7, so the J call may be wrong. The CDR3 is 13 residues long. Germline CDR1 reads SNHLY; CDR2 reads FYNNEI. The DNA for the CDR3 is TGTGCCAGCAGTGAAGAGACAGGGGTCGAGCAGTACTTC. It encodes CASSEETGVEQYF.

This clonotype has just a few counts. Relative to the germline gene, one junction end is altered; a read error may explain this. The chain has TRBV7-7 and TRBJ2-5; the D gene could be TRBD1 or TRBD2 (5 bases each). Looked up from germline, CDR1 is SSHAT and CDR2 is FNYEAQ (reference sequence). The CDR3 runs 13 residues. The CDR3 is CASSEGTQETQYF. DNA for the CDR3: TGTGCTAGCAGCGAAGGGACCCAAGAGACCCAGTACTTC. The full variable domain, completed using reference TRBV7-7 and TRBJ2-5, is GAGVSQSPRYKVTKRGQDVTLRCDPISSHATLYWYQQALGQGPEFLTYFNYEAQPDKSGLPSDRFSAERPEGSISTLTIQRTEQRDSAMYRCASSEGTQETQYFGPGTRLLVL.

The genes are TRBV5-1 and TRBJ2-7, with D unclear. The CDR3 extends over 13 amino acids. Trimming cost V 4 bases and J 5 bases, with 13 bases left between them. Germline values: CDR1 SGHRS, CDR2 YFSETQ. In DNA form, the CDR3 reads TGCGCCAGCAGCGACTCCCGGCAGAACGAGCAGTACTTC. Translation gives CASSDSRQNEQYF.

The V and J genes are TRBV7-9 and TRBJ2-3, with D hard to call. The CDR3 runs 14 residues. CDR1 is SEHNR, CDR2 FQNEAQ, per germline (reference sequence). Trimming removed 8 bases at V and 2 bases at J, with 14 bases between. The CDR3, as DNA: TGTGCCAGCGGGTCAGCTCACTACACAGATACGCAGTATTTT. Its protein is CASGSAHYTDTQYF.

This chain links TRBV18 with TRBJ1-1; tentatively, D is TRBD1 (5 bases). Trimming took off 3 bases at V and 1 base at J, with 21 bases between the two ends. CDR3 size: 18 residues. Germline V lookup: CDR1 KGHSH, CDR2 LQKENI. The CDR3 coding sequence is TGTGCCAGCTCACCCCGACAATTCTCCCCGGGGACGAACACTGAAGCTTTCTTT. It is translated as CASSPRQFSPGTNTEAFF. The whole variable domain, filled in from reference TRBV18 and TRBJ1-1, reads NAGVMQNPRHLVRRRGQEARLRCSPMKGHSHVYWYRQLPEEGLKFMVYLQKENIIDESGMPKERFSAEFPKEGPSILRIQQVVRGDSAAYFCASSPRQFSPGTNTEAFFGQGTRLTVV.

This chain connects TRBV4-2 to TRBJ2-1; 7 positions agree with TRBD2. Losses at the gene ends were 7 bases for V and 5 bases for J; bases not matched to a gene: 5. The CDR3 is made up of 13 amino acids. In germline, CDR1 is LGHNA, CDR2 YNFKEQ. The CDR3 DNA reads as TGTGCCAGCACCGGGGGGTTCAACAATGAGCAGTTCTTC. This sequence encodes CASTGGFNNEQFF.

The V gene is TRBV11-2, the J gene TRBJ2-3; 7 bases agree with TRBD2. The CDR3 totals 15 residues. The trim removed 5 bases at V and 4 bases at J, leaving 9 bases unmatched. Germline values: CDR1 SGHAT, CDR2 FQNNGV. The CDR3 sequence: CASSVGLVFSDTQYF. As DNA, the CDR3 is TGTGCCAGCAGCGTCGGACTAGTCTTCTCAGATACGCAGTATTTT. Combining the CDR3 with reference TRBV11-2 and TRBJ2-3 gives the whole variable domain EAGVAQSPRYKIIEKRQSVAFWCNPISGHATLYWYQQILGQGPKLLIQFQNNGVVDDSQLPKDRFSAERLKGVDSTLKIQPAKLEDSAVYLCASSVGLVFSDTQYFGPGTRLTVL.

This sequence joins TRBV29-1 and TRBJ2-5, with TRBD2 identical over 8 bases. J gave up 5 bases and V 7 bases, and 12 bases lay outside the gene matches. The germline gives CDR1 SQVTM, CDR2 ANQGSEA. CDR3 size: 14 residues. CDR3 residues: CSEQRVAGIETQYF. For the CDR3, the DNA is TGCAGCGAGCAAAGGGTAGCGGGAATTGAGACCCAGTACTTC.

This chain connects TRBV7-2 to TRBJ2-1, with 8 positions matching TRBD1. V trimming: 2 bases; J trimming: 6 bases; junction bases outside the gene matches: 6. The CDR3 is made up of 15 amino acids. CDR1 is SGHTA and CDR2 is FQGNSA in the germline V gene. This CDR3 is CASSLSQGAPNEQFF. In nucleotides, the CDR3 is TGTGCCAGCAGCTTAAGTCAGGGGGCCCCCAATGAGCAGTTCTTC.

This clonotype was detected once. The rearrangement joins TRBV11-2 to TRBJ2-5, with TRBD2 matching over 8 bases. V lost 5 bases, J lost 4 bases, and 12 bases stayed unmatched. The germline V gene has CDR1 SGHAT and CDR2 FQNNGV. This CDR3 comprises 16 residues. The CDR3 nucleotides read TGTGCCAGCAGCCCAGCGCTACTAGCGGTTGGAGAGACCCAGTACTTC. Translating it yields CASSPALLAVGETQYF.

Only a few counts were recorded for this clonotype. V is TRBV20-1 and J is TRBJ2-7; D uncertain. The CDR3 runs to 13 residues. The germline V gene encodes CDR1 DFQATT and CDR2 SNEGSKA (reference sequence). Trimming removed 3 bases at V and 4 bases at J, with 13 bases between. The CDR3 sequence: CSASGRNHYEQYF. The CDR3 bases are TGCAGTGCTAGCGGCAGGAACCATTACGAGCAGTACTTC.

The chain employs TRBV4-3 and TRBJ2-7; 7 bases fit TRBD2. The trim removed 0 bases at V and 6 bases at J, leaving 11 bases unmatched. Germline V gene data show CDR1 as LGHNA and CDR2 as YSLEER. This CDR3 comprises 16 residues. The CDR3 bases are TGCGCCAGCAGCCAAGATTTGGCGGGAGTATGGCGCGAGCAGTACTTC. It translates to CASSQDLAGVWREQYF.

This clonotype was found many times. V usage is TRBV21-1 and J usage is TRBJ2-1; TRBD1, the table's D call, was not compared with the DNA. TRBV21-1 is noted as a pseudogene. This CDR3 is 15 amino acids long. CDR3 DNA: TGTGCCAGCAGCACATACAAGGGGGCCCACAATGAGCAGTTCTTC. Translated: CASSTYKGAHNEQFF.

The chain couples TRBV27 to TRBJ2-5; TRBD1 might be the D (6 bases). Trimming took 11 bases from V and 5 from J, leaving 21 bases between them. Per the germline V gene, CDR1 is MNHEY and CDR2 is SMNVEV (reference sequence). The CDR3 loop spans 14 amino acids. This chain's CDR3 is CAPNQQGIGETQYF. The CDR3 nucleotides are TGTGCCCCCAACCAACAGGGCATAGGGGAGACCCAGTACTTC.

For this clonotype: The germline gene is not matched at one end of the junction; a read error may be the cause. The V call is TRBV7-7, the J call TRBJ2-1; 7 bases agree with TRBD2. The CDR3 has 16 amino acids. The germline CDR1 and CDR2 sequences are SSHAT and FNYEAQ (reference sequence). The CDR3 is CASSLGAGEQYNEQFF. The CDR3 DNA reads TGTGCTAGCAGCTTAGGGGCGGGGGAACAGTACAATGAGCAGTTCTTC.

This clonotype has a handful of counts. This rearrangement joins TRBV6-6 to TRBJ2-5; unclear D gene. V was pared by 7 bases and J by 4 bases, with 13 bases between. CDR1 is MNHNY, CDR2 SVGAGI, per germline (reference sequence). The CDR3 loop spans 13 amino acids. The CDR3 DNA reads TGTGCCAGCACCCCCCCGGTGGGAGAGACCCAGTACTTC. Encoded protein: CASTPPVGETQYF.

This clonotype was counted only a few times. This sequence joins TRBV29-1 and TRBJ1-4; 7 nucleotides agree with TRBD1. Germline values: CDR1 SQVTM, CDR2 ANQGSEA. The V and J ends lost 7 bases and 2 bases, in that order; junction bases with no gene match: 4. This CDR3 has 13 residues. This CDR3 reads CSALTGTNEKLFF. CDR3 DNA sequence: TGCAGCGCCTTGACAGGGACTAATGAAAAACTGTTTTTT.

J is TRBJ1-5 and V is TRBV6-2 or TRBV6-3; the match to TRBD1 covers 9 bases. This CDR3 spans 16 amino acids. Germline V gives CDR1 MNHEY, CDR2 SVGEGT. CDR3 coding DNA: TGTGCGGCGGCGGCGGGGACAGGGACGTTCGGTCAGCCCCAGCATTTT. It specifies CAAAAGTGTFGQPQHF.

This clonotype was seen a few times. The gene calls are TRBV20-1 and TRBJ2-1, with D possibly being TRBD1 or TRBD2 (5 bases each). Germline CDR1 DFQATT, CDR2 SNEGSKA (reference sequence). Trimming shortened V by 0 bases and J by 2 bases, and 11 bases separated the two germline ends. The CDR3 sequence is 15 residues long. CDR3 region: CSARELGATYNEQFF. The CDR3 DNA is TGCAGTGCTAGAGAACTCGGGGCTACCTACAATGAGCAGTTCTTC.

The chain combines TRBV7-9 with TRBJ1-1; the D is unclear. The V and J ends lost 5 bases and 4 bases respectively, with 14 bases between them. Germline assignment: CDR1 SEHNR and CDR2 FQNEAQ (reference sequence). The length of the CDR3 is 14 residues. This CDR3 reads CASSPPLTATEAFF. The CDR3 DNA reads TGTGCCAGCAGCCCTCCGTTGACGGCCACTGAAGCTTTCTTT.

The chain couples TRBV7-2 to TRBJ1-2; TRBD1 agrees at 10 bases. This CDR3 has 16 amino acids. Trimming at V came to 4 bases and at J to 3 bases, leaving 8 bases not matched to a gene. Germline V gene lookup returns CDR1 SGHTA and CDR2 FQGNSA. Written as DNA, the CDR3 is TGTGCCAGCAGCTCGTTCCCCGGGACAGGGGACTATGGCTACACCTTC. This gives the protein CASSSFPGTGDYGYTF.

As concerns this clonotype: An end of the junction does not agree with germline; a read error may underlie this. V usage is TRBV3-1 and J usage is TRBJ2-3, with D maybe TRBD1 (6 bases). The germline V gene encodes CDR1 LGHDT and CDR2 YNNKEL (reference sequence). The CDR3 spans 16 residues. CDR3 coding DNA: TGTGCCAGCAGCCAAGGGGGGCTACCATACACAGACACGCAGTATTTT. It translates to CASSQGGLPYTDTQYF.

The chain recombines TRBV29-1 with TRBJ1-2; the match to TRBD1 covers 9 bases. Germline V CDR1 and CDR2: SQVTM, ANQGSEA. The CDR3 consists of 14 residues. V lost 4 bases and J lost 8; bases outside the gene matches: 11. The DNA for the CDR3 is TGCAGCGTTGTTAGGGACAGGGCCTCGGGCGGCTACACCTTC. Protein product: CSVVRDRASGGYTF.

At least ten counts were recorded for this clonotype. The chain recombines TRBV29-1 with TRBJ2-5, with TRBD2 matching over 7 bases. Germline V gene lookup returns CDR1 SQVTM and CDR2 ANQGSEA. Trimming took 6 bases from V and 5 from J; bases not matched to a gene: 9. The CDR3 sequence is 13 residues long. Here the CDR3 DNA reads TGCAGCGTCGGGAGGCAGACCCGGGAGACCCAGTACTTC. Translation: CSVGRQTRETQYF.